This is a list of T cell receptor beta chains from one sample in a study of CD8+ T cells in alopecia areata. Clones were sequenced by immunoSEQ multiplex PCR, and TCRdb holds only the in-frame ones, with some missing. This table holds some 170,000 clones, around 63% found once. The sample was CD4+ T cells sorted from blood, taken at week 0. These receptors all stem from a human donor with alopecia areata. CDR3s include the opening cysteine and the closing phenylalanine or tryptophan. The D gene is left open where the match is weak. The size field is filled for only some rows; it gives once, few, many or a size class.

j_call clone_size d_call v_call cdr3_aa cdr3_nt
TRBJ2-1 NA NA TRBV2 CASRPQVNEQFF TGTGCCAGCAGGCCCCAGGTCAATGAGCAGTTCTTC
TRBJ2-2 NA NA TRBV10-3 CALAQTRDGELFF TGTGCCCTCGCTCAGACCCGGGACGGGGAGCTGTTTTTT
TRBJ1-1 NA NA TRBV5-1 CASSLEAANTEAFF TGCGCCAGCAGCTTGGAGGCAGCAAACACTGAAGCTTTCTTT
TRBJ2-2 NA TRBD1 TRBV10-1 CASSKQGMNTGELFF TGCGCCAGCAGTAAACAGGGGATGAACACCGGGGAGCTGTTTTTT
TRBJ2-5 few NA TRBV7-2 CASSTRQGGKTQYF TGTGCCAGCAGTACCCGGCAGGGGGGAAAGACCCAGTACTTC
TRBJ1-2 NA NA TRBV30 CAWTREAYGYTF TGTGCCTGGACCCGGGAGGCATATGGCTACACCTTC
TRBJ2-3 NA NA TRBV25-1 CASSEAGGTDTQYF TGTGCCAGCAGTGAGGCAGGGGGCACAGATACGCAGTATTTT
TRBJ1-2 NA NA TRBV29-1 CSVVGTPNYGYTF TGCAGCGTTGTGGGAACCCCTAACTATGGCTACACCTTC
TRBJ2-3 NA TRBD2 TRBV5-4 CASSLAGAGGRTDTQYF TGTGCCAGCAGCTTGGCCGGAGCGGGGGGCAGAACAGATACGCAGTATTTT
TRBJ2-3 NA TRBD1 TRBV6-1 CASRNRQGSDTQYF TGTGCCAGCAGGAACAGACAGGGATCAGATACGCAGTATTTT
TRBJ2-3 NA NA TRBV27 CASSSGQRVDTQYF TGTGCCAGCAGTTCGGGACAACGCGTCGATACGCAGTATTTT
TRBJ1-1 NA TRBD1 TRBV29-1 CSVRDRGTEAFF TGCAGCGTTCGCGACAGGGGCACTGAAGCTTTCTTT
TRBJ1-5 few NA TRBV4-3 CASSQDMINQPQHF TGCGCCAGCAGCCAAGATATGATCAATCAGCCCCAGCATTTT
TRBJ2-3 few NA TRBV11-2 CASSPAHTQYF TGTGCCAGCAGCCCCGCACATACGCAGTATTTT
TRBJ1-6 NA NA TRBV30 CAWTKQGANSPLHF TGTGCCTGGACAAAACAGGGAGCAAATTCACCCCTCCACTTT
TRBJ2-7 NA NA TRBV30 CAWSVVQSYEQYF TGTGCCTGGAGTGTAGTCCAGAGCTACGAGCAGTACTTC
TRBJ2-7 NA NA TRBV25-1 CASSGFHEQYF TGTGCCAGCAGTGGATTCCACGAGCAGTACTTC
TRBJ1-1 NA NA TRBV25-1 CASSDRDTEAFF TGTGCCAGCAGTGATAGGGACACTGAAGCTTTCTTT
TRBJ2-5 NA NA TRBV5-1 CASSWPGEETQYF TGCGCCAGCAGCTGGCCAGGGGAAGAGACCCAGTACTTC
TRBJ2-5 once NA TRBV28 CASSHDGQETQYF TGTGCCAGCAGCCACGACGGGCAAGAGACCCAGTACTTC
TRBJ2-7 few NA TRBV5-1 CASSLGPTGEQYF TGCGCCAGCAGCTTGGGGCCTACGGGCGAGCAGTACTTC
TRBJ1-2 NA NA TRBV29-1 CSVGDSTNGYTF TGCAGCGTTGGCGACTCGACCAACGGCTACACCTTC
TRBJ2-3 medium-sized NA TRBV10-3 CAISEPTLNGQYF TGTGCCATCAGTGAGCCGACACTAAACGGGCAGTATTTT
TRBJ2-1 NA TRBD2 TRBV29-1 CSVEVAGAYNEQFF TGCAGCGTTGAAGTAGCGGGGGCCTACAATGAGCAGTTCTTC
TRBJ2-5 NA TRBD2 TRBV7-8 CASSLLYGGGRETQYF TGTGCCAGCAGCTTATTATATGGCGGGGGGCGAGAGACCCAGTACTTC
TRBJ2-6 NA NA TRBV5-6 CASSFTGLAGANVLTF TGTGCCAGCAGCTTTACAGGTCTCGCTGGGGCCAACGTCCTGACTTTC
TRBJ1-5 NA NA TRBV4-3 CASSQDRGWDQPQHF TGCGCCAGCAGCCAAGATAGGGGGTGGGATCAGCCCCAGCATTTT
TRBJ2-1 NA NA TRBV5-1 CASSSNRDNYNEQFF TGCGCCAGCAGCTCAAACAGGGATAACTACAATGAGCAGTTCTTC
TRBJ2-1 NA TRBD2 TRBV11-1 CASSHLAGGPTAYNEQFF TGTGCCAGCAGCCATCTAGCGGGGGGGCCGACAGCCTACAATGAGCAGTTCTTC
TRBJ2-6 NA NA TRBV5-6 CASNPGFASSGANVLTF TGTGCCAGCAATCCGGGATTCGCCTCCTCTGGGGCCAACGTCCTGACTTTC
TRBJ2-3 few NA TRBV30 CAWRTGPTAGYTDTQYF TGTGCCTGGAGAACCGGGCCCACGGCAGGGTACACAGATACGCAGTATTTT
TRBJ2-6 few NA TRBV5-1 CASSVSDFSGANVLTF TGCGCCAGCAGCGTAAGCGATTTCTCTGGGGCCAACGTCCTGACTTTC
TRBJ2-2 NA NA TRBV15 CATSRTGFSGELFF TGTGCCACCAGCAGAACAGGGTTCTCTGGGGAGCTGTTTTTT
TRBJ2-7 once NA TRBV4-1 CASSQGDGTSYEQYF TGCGCCAGCAGCCAAGGGGACGGGACTTCCTACGAGCAGTACTTC
TRBJ2-7 NA NA TRBV2 CASSNVRGSFYEQYF TGTGCCAGCAGTAACGTCAGGGGATCCTTCTACGAGCAGTACTTC
TRBJ2-1 few TRBD1 TRBV29-1 CSVFIGGAYNEQFF TGCAGCGTATTTATAGGGGGCGCCTACAATGAGCAGTTCTTC
TRBJ2-7 few NA TRBV15 CATSRGGQLGEQYF TGTGCCACCAGCAGAGGAGGACAGCTTGGGGAGCAGTACTTC
TRBJ2-7 NA NA TRBV30 CAWSLGSPYEQYF TGTGCCTGGAGTCTGGGTTCCCCCTACGAGCAGTACTTC
TRBJ2-6 once NA TRBV29-1 CSVQSQSGANVLTF TGCAGCGTTCAGAGTCAGTCTGGGGCCAACGTCCTGACTTTC
TRBJ2-1 NA TRBD2 TRBV15 CATSRAGMPGLAGGTNEQFF TGTGCCACCAGCAGAGCGGGGATGCCGGGACTAGCGGGGGGAACTAATGAGCAGTTCTTC
TRBJ1-1 few NA TRBV7-3 CASSFETPLRLNTEAFF TGTGCCAGCAGCTTCGAAACCCCCCTCCGGCTGAACACTGAAGCTTTCTTT
TRBJ2-4 few NA TRBV2 CASSERRGGNIQYF TGTGCCAGCAGTGAACGGCGGGGCGGAAACATTCAGTACTTC
TRBJ2-3 NA NA TRBV25-1 CASSEEETYTDTQYF TGTGCCAGCAGTGAAGAAGAAACGTACACAGATACGCAGTATTTT
TRBJ1-4 NA TRBD1 TRBV27 CASSFPGQASRKLFF TGTGCCAGCAGCTTTCCGGGACAGGCGTCCAGAAAACTGTTTTTT
TRBJ2-2 NA NA TRBV5-1 CASSPGQVPGELFF TGCGCCAGCAGCCCGGGACAAGTACCCGGGGAGCTGTTTTTT
TRBJ2-7 NA TRBD2 TRBV30 CAWSEGLAGERPYF TGTGCCTGGAGTGAGGGGCTAGCGGGGGAAAGACCGTACTTC
TRBJ1-1 NA TRBD1 TRBV15 CATSSVQGVGTEAFF TGTGCCACCAGCAGCGTACAGGGGGTAGGAACTGAAGCTTTCTTT
TRBJ1-5 NA NA TRBV27 CASSFGQLDQPQHF TGTGCCAGCAGTTTTGGGCAGCTTGATCAGCCCCAGCATTTT
TRBJ1-1 NA TRBD1 TRBV5-1 CASSLTQGAGAFF TGCGCCAGCAGCTTAACCCAGGGGGCCGGGGCTTTCTTT
TRBJ1-2 few TRBD1 TRBV5-6 CASRAGGVNYGYTF TGTGCCAGCAGAGCAGGGGGAGTAAACTATGGCTACACCTTC
TRBJ2-6 NA TRBD1 TRBV11-2 CASSSTRGRVSGANVLTF TGTGCCAGCAGCTCAACTAGGGGGCGGGTATCTGGGGCCAACGTCCTGACTTTC
TRBJ2-2 NA NA TRBV7-2 CASSPESLSNTGELFF TGTGCCAGCAGCCCCGAATCGCTATCGAACACCGGGGAGCTGTTTTTT
TRBJ1-5 NA NA TRBV4-1 CASSQDSPGTPQPQHF TGCGCCAGCAGCCAAGATAGTCCCGGGACGCCTCAGCCCCAGCATTTT
TRBJ2-1 few TRBD2 TRBV5-1 CASSSGLAGGQSEQFF TGCGCCAGCAGCTCAGGACTAGCGGGGGGGCAGAGCGAGCAGTTCTTC
TRBJ2-3 NA TRBD1 TRBV18 CASSPRGLGGTDTQYF TGTGCCAGCTCACCAAGGGGGCTCGGAGGCACAGATACGCAGTATTTT
TRBJ1-2 NA NA TRBV19 CASSFPSTPNNYGYTF TGTGCCAGTAGTTTCCCCTCTACACCCAATAACTATGGCTACACCTTC
TRBJ2-2 NA NA TRBV7-2 CASSFLHFGELFF TGTGCCAGCAGCTTCCTTCATTTCGGGGAGCTGTTTTTT
TRBJ2-1 NA TRBD1 TRBV4-3 CASSQVSGQGFNEQFF TGCGCCAGCAGCCAAGTGTCAGGACAGGGCTTCAATGAGCAGTTCTTC
TRBJ1-4 few NA TRBV30 CAWSVLWISTNEKLFF TGTGCCTGGAGTGTGTTGTGGATCTCTACTAATGAAAAACTGTTTTTT
TRBJ2-1 NA NA TRBV5-1 CASSLTVSNEQFF TGCGCCAGCAGCTTGACAGTATCCAATGAGCAGTTCTTC